This TCR beta chain was identified during a study of prognosis after radiotherapy for stage I lung cancer. Germline CDR1 and CDR2: SGHNT and YENEEA. This CDR3 region has 16 residues. The V end lost 2 bases, the J end lost 7 bases, and 21 bases lay between the germline ends. Starting from genomic DNA, TCR beta CDR3 was amplified through two-round multiplex PCR. TRBV and TRBJ genes each had their own specific primers in first-round PCR. TCRdb analysed the multiplex PCR reads with MiXCR anew, one entry per CDR3 protein. The sample contains tens of thousands of distinct CDR3 sequences, approximately 40% of which appear only once.

This receptor was identified in a donor over 45 with non-small cell lung cancer. This specimen was PBMCs, taken before or after stereotactic body radiation therapy (not recorded which). This sequence joins TRBV11-3 and TRBJ2-7, with D possibly being TRBD1 or TRBD2 (5 bases each). Here the CDR3 DNA reads TGTGCCAGCAGCTTATATGGGGGTCTACGACCTCGGGAGCAGTACTTC. Protein: CASSLYGGLRPREQYF.